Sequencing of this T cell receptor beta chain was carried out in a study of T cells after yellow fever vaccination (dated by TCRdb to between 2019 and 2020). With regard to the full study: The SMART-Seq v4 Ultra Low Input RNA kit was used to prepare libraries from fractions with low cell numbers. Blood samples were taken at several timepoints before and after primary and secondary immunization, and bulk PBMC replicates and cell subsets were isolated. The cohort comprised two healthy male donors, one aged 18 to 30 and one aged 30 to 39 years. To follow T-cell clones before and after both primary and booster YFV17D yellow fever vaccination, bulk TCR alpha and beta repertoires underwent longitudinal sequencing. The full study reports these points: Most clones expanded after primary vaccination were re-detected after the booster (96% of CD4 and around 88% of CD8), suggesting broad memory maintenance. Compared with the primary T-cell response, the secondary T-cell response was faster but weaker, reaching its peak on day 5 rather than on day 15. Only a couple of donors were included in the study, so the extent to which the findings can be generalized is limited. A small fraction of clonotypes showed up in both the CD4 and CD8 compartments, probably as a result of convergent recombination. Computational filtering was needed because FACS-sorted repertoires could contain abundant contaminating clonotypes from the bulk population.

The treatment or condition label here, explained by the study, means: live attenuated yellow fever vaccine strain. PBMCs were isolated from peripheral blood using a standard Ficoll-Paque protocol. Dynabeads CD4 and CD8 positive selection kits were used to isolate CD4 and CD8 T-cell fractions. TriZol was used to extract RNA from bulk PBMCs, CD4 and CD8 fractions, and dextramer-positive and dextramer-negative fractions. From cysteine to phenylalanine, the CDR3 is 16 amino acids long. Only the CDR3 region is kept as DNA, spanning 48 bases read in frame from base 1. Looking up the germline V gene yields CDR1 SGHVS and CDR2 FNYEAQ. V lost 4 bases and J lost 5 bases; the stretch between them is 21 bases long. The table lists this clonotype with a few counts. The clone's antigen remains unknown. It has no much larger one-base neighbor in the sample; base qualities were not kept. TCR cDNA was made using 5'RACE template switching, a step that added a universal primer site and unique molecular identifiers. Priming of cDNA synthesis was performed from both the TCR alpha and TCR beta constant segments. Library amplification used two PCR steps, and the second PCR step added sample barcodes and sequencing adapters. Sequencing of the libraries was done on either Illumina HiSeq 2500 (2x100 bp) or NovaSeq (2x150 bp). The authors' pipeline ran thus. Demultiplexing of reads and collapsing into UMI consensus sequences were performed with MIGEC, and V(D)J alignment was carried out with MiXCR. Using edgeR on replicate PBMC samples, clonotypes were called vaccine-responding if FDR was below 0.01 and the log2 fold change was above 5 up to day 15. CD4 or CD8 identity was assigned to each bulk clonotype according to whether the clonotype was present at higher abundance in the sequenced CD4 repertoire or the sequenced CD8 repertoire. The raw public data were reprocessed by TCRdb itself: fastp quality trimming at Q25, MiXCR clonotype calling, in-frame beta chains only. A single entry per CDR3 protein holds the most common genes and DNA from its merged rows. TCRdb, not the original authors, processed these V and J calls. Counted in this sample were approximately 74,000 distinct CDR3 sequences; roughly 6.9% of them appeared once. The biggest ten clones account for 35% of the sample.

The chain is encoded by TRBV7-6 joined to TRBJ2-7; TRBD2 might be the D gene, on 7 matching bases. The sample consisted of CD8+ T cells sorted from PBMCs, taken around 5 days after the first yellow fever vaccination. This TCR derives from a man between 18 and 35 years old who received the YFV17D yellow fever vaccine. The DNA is TGTGCCAGCAGCTCCCGACTGGGGGGGGCCCCAGACGAGCAGTACTTC. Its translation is CASSSRLGGAPDEQYF.